This T cell receptor beta chain was recovered during a study of CD8+CD57+ T cells in acquired aplastic anemia. Genomic DNA acted as the template from which TCR beta VDJ combination and CDR3 sequence profiling were carried out. Each CDR3 protein is one row after TCRdb ran MiXCR on the reads. The data hold a few hundred thousand distinct CDR3 sequences, with about 70% observed a single time. This CDR3 has 13 amino acids. The germline gives CDR1 MNHEY, CDR2 SVGAGI. Trimming took 4 bases from V and 7 from J; bases not matched to a gene: 6. Material for sequencing was sorted CD4+, CD8+, or CD8+CD57+ T cells (not recorded which) from PBMCs. The sequence was collected from a human donor in good health, serving as a control. V gene TRBV6-5 combines with J gene TRBJ1-1; 7 bases agree with TRBD1. CDR3 sequence reads: CASSSGPGGEAFF. The CDR3 DNA is TGTGCCAGCAGTTCAGGACCAGGGGGTGAAGCTTTCTTT.